The entry that follows covers one T cell receptor beta chain sequence. Its antigen is not identified. Germline loops: CDR1 SEHNR, CDR2 FQNEAQ (reference sequence). The ends lost 1 base at V and 9 bases at J; junction bases unmatched: 11. The CDR3 is 16 residues long. The data were taken from a study of cytomegalovirus exposure and HLA in healthy donors. Across the study: The Caucasian-associated ancestry cluster contained approximately 81% of the roughly 370 genotyped donors.

Both 60 Vbeta primers and 13 Jbeta primers went into the PCR. Here immunoSEQ multiplex PCR was the method, and the copy in TCRdb shows in-frame clones only, minus some. The data show around 150,000 clones, with 70% to 80% seen just once and around 2% held by the top ten. Study-wide findings and caveats: V- and J-gene trimming of TCR beta was linked (in a later analysis) to a missense DCLRE1C variant. The authors reported that TCR beta sequences could predict HLA-A and HLA-B alleles. These predictions were accurate for most subjects in the first cohort.

Specimen: PBMCs. V usage is TRBV7-9 and J usage is TRBJ2-1, with 8 bases that match TRBD1. This sequence was found in a man aged 25 to 40 in good health and CMV-seronegative. The CDR3 here is CASSLVQGATNGEQFF. The DNA for the CDR3 is TGTGCCAGCAGCTTAGTGCAGGGGGCAACGAATGGTGAGCAGTTCTTC.